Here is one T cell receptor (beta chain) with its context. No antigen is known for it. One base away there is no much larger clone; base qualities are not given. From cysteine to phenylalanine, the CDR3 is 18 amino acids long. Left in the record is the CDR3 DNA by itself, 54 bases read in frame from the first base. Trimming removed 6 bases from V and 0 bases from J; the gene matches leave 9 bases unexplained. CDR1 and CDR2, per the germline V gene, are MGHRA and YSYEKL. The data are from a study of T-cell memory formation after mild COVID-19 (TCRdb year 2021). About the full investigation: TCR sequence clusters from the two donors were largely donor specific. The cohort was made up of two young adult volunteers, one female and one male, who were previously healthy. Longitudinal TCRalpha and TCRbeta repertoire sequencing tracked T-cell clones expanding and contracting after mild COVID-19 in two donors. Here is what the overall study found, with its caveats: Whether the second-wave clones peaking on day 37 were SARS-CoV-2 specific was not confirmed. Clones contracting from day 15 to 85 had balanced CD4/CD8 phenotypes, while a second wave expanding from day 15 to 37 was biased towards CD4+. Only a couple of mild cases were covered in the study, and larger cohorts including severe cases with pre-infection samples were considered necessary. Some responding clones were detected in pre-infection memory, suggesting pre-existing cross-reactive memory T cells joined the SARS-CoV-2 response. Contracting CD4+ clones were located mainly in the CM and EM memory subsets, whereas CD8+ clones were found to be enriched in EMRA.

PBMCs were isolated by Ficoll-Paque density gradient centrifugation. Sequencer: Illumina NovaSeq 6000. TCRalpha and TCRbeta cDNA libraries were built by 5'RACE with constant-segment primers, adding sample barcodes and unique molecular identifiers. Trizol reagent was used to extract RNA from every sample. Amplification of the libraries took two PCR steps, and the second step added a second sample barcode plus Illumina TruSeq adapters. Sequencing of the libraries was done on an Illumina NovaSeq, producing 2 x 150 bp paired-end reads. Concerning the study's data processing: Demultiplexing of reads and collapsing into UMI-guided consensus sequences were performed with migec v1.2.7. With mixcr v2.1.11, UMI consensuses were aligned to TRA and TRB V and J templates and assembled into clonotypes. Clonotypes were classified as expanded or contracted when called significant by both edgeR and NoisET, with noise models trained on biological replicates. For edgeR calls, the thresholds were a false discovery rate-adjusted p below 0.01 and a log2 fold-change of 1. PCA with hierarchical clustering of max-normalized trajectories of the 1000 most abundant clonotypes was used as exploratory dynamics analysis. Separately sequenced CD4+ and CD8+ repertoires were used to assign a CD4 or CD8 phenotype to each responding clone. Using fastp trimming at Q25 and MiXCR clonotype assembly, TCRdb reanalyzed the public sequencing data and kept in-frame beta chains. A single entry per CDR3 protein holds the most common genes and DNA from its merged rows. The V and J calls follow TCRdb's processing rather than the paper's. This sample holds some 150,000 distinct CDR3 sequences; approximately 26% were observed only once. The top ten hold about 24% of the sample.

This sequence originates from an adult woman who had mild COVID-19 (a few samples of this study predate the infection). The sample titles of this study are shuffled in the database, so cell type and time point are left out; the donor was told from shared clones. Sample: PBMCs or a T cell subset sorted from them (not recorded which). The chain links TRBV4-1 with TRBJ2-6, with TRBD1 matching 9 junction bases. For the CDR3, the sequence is CASSLSRTGVSGANVLTF. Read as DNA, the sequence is TGCGCCAGCAGTCTTTCTCGGACAGGGGTCTCTGGGGCCAACGTCCTGACTTTC.